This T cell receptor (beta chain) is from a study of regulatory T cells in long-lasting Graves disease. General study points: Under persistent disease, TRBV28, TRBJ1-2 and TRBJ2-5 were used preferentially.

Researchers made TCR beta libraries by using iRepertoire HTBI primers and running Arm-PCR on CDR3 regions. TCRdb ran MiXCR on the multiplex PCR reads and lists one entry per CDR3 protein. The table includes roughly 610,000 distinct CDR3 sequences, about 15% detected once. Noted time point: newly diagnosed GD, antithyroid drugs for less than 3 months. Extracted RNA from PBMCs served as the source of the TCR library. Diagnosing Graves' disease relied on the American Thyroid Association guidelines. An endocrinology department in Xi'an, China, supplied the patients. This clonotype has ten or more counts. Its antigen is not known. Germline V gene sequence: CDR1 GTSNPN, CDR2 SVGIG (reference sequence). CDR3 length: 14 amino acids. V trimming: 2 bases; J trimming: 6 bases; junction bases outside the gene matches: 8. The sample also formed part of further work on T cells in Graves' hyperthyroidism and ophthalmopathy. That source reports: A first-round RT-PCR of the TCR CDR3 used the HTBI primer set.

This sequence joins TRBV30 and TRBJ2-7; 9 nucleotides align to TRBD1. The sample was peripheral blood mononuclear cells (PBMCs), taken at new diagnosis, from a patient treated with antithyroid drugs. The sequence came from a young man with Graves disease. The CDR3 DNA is TGTGCCTGGAGTTACCGGGACAGGGTTGGCGAGCAGTACTTC. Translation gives CAWSYRDRVGEQYF.